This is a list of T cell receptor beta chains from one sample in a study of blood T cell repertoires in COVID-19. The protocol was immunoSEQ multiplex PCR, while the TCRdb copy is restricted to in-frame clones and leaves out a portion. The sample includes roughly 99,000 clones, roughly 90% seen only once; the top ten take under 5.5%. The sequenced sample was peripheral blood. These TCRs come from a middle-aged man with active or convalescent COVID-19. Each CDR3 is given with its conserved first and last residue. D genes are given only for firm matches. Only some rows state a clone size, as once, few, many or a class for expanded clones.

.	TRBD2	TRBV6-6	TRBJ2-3	CASRSGRAHTQYF	TGTGCCAGCCGTAGCGGGAGGGCCCATACGCAGTATTTT
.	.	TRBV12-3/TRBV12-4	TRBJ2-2	CASSLRGTGELFF	TGTGCCAGCAGTTTAAGGGGTACCGGGGAGCTGTTTTTT
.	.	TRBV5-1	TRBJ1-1	CASRTQGGTEAFF	TGCGCCAGCAGAACACAGGGTGGCACTGAAGCTTTCTTT
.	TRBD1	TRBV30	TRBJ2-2	CAWSPIQGAGELFF	TGTGCCTGGAGCCCGATTCAGGGGGCCGGGGAGCTGTTTTTT
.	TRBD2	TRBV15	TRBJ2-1	CATSRDKSGNGGNEQFF	TGTGCCACCAGCAGAGACAAAAGCGGGAATGGAGGCAATGAGCAGTTCTTC
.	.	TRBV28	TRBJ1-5	CASRLTIFSNQPQHF	TGTGCCAGCAGACTAACGATCTTCAGCAATCAGCCCCAGCATTTT
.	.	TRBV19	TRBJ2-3	CASSIRLGGPPGDTQYF	TGTGCCAGTAGTATTCGGCTCGGGGGGCCTCCGGGAGATACGCAGTATTTT
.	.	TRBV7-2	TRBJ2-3	CASSFYQADTQYF	TGTGCCAGCAGCTTCTACCAGGCAGATACGCAGTATTTT
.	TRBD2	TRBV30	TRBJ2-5	CAQSAGGETQYF	TGTGCCCAATCGGCCGGGGGGGAGACCCAGTACTTC
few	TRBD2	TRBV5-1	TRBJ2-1	CASSHSGRAIDEQFF	TGCGCCAGCAGCCACAGCGGGAGGGCTATTGATGAGCAGTTCTTC
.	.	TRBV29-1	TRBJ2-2	CSVEVGGSSGTGELFF	TGCAGCGTTGAGGTAGGAGGGTCATCAGGCACCGGGGAGCTGTTTTTT
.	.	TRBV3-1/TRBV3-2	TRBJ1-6	CASSPGSGALHF	TGTGCCAGCAGCCCTGGTTCCGGGGCCCTCCACTTT
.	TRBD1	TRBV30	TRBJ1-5	CAWREDRANQPQHF	TGTGCCTGGCGGGAGGACAGGGCGAATCAGCCCCAGCATTTT
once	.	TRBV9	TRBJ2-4	CASSPQSGGVNIQYF	TGTGCCAGCAGCCCTCAGAGCGGAGGGGTAAACATTCAGTACTTC
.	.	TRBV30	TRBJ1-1	CAWSSLFGVPHTEAFF	TGTGCCTGGAGCTCCTTATTCGGAGTTCCTCACACTGAAGCTTTCTTT
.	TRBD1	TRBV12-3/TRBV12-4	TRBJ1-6	CASNQGGSPLHF	TGTGCCAGCAACCAGGGGGGCTCACCCCTCCACTTT
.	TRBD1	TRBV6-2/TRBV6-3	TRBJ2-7	CASSYSLGTGGAYEQYF	TGTGCCAGCAGTTACTCTCTGGGGACAGGGGGCGCGTACGAGCAGTACTTC
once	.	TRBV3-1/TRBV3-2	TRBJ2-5	CASSQPRREETQYF	TGTGCCAGCAGCCAACCAAGACGGGAAGAGACCCAGTACTTC
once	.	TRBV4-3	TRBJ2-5	CASSQGGSGETQYF	TGCGCCAGCAGCCAAGGGGGGAGCGGGGAGACCCAGTACTTC
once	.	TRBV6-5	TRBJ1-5	CASRKYSNQPQHF	TGTGCCAGCAGAAAATATAGCAATCAGCCCCAGCATTTT
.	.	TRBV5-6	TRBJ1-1	CASSFADMNTEAFF	TGTGCCAGCAGCTTTGCAGACATGAACACTGAAGCTTTCTTT
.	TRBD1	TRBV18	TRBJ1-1	CASSPIWTEGARNTEAFF	TGTGCCAGCTCACCAATTTGGACTGAGGGGGCTAGGAACACTGAAGCTTTCTTT
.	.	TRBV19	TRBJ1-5	CASSDTPNQPQHF	TGTGCCAGTAGTGACACCCCAAATCAGCCCCAGCATTTT
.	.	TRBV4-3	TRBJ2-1	CASSQDNGGEQFF	TGCGCCAGCAGCCAAGATAACGGCGGTGAGCAGTTCTTC
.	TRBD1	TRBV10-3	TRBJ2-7	CAIQPGTGREQYF	TGTGCCATCCAGCCCGGGACAGGGCGCGAGCAGTACTTC
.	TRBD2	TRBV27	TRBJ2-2	CASRPLAGLVGELFF	TGTGCCAGCAGACCCCTAGCGGGCCTCGTCGGGGAGCTGTTTTTT
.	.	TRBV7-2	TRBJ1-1	CASSSQLQVTEAFF	TGTGCCAGCAGCTCCCAACTACAAGTAACTGAAGCTTTCTTT
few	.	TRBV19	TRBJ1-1	CASSIGRGITEAFF	TGTGCCAGTAGTATAGGTCGGGGAATCACTGAAGCTTTCTTT
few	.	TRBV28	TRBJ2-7	CASSFYSSYEQYF	TGTGCCAGCAGTTTTTACAGTTCCTACGAGCAGTACTTC
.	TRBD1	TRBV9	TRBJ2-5	CASSGGQEYQETQYF	TGTGCCAGCAGCGGGGGACAGGAGTACCAAGAGACCCAGTACTTC
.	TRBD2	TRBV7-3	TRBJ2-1	CASSLVPTSGDNEQFF	TGTGCCAGCAGCTTAGTCCCCACTAGCGGGGACAATGAGCAGTTCTTC
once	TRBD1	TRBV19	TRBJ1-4	CASSTQGIDEKLFF	TGTGCCAGTAGTACACAGGGGATCGACGAAAAACTGTTTTTT
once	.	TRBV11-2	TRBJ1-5	CASSLDGGHQPQHF	TGTGCCAGCAGCTTAGACGGAGGGCATCAGCCCCAGCATTTT
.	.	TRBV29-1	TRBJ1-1	CSVEEVWGRNTEAFF	TGCAGCGTTGAAGAAGTTTGGGGGCGAAACACTGAAGCTTTCTTT
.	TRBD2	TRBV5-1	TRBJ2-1	CASSPLSGRAYNEQFF	TGCGCCAGCAGCCCCCTAAGCGGGAGGGCCTACAATGAGCAGTTCTTC
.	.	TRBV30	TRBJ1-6	CAWGRNSPLHF	TGTGCCTGGGGGAGAAATTCACCCCTCCACTTT
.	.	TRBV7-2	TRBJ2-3	CASSSGASTDTQYF	TGTGCCAGCAGCTCTGGGGCTAGCACAGATACGCAGTATTTT
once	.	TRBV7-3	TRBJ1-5	CASSLSLNQPQHF	TGTGCCAGCAGCTTATCCCTCAATCAGCCCCAGCATTTT
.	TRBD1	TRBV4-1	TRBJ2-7	CASSRPTGGPYEQYF	TGCGCCAGCAGCCGGCCCACAGGGGGACCCTACGAGCAGTACTTC
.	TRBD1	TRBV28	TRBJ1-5	CASSTTGYQPQHF	TGTGCCAGCAGTACGACAGGGTATCAGCCCCAGCATTTT
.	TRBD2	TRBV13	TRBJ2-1	CASSLMFLGLAASLGGNEQFF	TGTGCCAGCAGCTTAATGTTCTTGGGACTAGCGGCCTCTTTGGGGGGCAATGAGCAGTTCTTC
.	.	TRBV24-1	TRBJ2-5	CATSDGHGETQYF	TGTGCCACCAGTGATGGACATGGGGAGACCCAGTACTTC
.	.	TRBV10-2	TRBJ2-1	CASSPDSSSYNEQFF	TGCGCCAGCAGCCCGGACTCAAGCTCCTACAATGAGCAGTTCTTC
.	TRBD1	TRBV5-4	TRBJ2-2	CASSWGTGGKNTGELFF	TGTGCCAGCAGCTGGGGGACAGGGGGAAAGAACACCGGGGAGCTGTTTTTT
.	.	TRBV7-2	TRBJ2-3	CASSFGGGSSAGGQYF	.
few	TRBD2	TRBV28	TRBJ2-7	CASSPGGFGSYEQYF	TGTGCCAGCAGCCCCGGGGGGTTCGGCTCCTACGAGCAGTACTTC
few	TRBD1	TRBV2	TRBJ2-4	CASSDTTGVPNIQYF	TGTGCCAGCAGTGACACGACAGGGGTCCCAAACATTCAGTACTTC